Listed below are T cell receptor beta chains from one sample, sequenced in a study of beta chain features in type 1 diabetes. Data came from immunoSEQ multiplex PCR; TCRdb stores just in-frame clones and leaves some out. The sample has 150,000 to 200,000 clones, 8% to 9.5% seen once; the top ten hold around 0.5%. Sequencing input: central memory CD4+ T cells from blood. The receptors stem from a woman aged 18-29 years with type 1 diabetes. CDR3s include the opening cysteine and the closing phenylalanine or tryptophan. The D gene is left open where the match is weak. The size entry is marked missing in some rows and otherwise reads once, few, many or a size class.

TRBJ2-5 | - | TRBV7-6 | TRBD1 | TGTGCCAGCAGCTTAACGGAACTCAGGGGGGAGACCCAGTACTTC | CASSLTELRGETQYF
TRBJ2-5 | many | TRBV5-4 | TRBD1 | TGTGCCAGCAGCCGCCAGGGGGCCCAAGAGACCCAGTACTTC | CASSRQGAQETQYF
TRBJ2-7 | few | TRBV5-1 | TRBD1 | TGCGCCAGCCGAAAGGGACAGGGTAACGAGCAGTACTTC | CASRKGQGNEQYF
TRBJ2-1 | - | TRBV11-2 | TRBD2 | TGTGCCAGCAGCTCAGGGACTACCTACTACAATGAGCAGTTCTTC | CASSSGTTYYNEQFF
TRBJ2-1 | - | TRBV5-1 | TRBD1 | TGCGCCAGCGCGGCCGGGAGACAGGGGGGTGAGCAGTTCTTC | CASAAGRQGGEQFF
TRBJ2-7 | - | TRBV7-2 | - | TGTGCCAGCAGCTTAGGGACAGCTCCGCGGGAGCAGTACTTC | CASSLGTAPREQYF
TRBJ2-7 | few | TRBV4-1 | - | TGCGCCAGCAGCCAAGATCCTCGGGGGTTGTATAACGAGCAGTACTTC | CASSQDPRGLYNEQYF
TRBJ2-4 | many | TRBV10-3 | - | TGTGCCATCAGTGAGTCGCCGGCTAGCGTGGGCGCCAAAAACATTCAGTACTTC | CAISESPASVGAKNIQYF
TRBJ2-7 | few | TRBV18 | - | TGTGCCAGCTCCCCCCCGCGGGGCAAGAACGAGCAGTACTTC | CASSPPRGKNEQYF
TRBJ2-7 | few | TRBV19 | - | TGTGCCAGTAGTAATGGCCTGAACTCCTACGAGCAGTACTTC | CASSNGLNSYEQYF
TRBJ2-1 | - | TRBV7-8 | - | TGTGCCAGCAGCTTACGGGACAAAAGCTCCTACAATGAGCAGTTCTTC | CASSLRDKSSYNEQFF
TRBJ2-1 | few | TRBV18 | - | TGTGCCAGCTCACAGTACGGGACGGGGAGGCGGAATGAGCAGTTCTTC | CASSQYGTGRRNEQFF
TRBJ1-3 | many | TRBV14 | - | TGTGCCAGCAGCTTAAACTCTGGAAACACCATATATTTT | CASSLNSGNTIYF
TRBJ2-5 | once | TRBV7-2 | - | TGTGCCAGCAGCTTCGAGCGGGTCCCCCAAGAGACCCAGTACTTC | CASSFERVPQETQYF
TRBJ2-7 | few | TRBV7-2 | - | TGTGCCAGCAAGACAGCTCATCCTTCCTTCGAGCAGTACTTC | CASKTAHPSFEQYF
TRBJ1-3 | - | TRBV30 | - | TGTGCCTGGCAGGGGTCAGGAAACACCATATATTTT | CAWQGSGNTIYF
TRBJ1-5 | - | TRBV25-1 | - | TGTGCCAGCAGTTTGGCGGGGGCGGGAAATCAGCCCCAGCATTTT | CASSLAGAGNQPQHF
TRBJ1-2 | few | TRBV28 | TRBD1 | TGTGCCAGCAGCCCCGGGACAGGGATCTATGGCTACACCTTC | CASSPGTGIYGYTF
TRBJ2-1 | few | TRBV2 | TRBD2 | TGTGCCAGCAACTCACCGGGACTAGCGGGTGACTATGAGCAGTTCTTC | CASNSPGLAGDYEQFF
TRBJ1-2 | - | TRBV15 | - | TGTGCCACCTGGGGGGAGTACTATGGCTACACCTTC | CATWGEYYGYTF
TRBJ1-5 | - | TRBV7-8 | - | TGTGCCAGCAGCTTAAGTGGGAGTCAGCCCCAGCATTTT | CASSLSGSQPQHF
TRBJ1-5 | few | TRBV13 | - | TGTGCCAGCAGCTTAGGTGTGCAATCGGGTCAGCCCCAGCATTTT | CASSLGVQSGQPQHF
TRBJ1-5 | - | TRBV2 | - | TGTGCCAGCAGAAGAGAGCGGGACAATCAGCCCCAGCATTTT | CASRRERDNQPQHF
TRBJ2-2 | - | TRBV7-9 | TRBD1 | TGTGCCAGCACCATACAGGGGTTGTCCGCCGGGGAGCTGTTTTTT | CASTIQGLSAGELFF
TRBJ2-2 | few | TRBV28 | TRBD1 | TGTGCCAGCAGTTCTCCAGGGGGATCGACCACCGGGGAGCTGTTTTTT | CASSSPGGSTTGELFF
TRBJ1-1 | many | TRBV2 | TRBD1 | TGTGCCAGCAGTGAAGAGACAGGGGCAGAAGCTTTCTTT | CASSEETGAEAFF
TRBJ2-7 | - | TRBV5-6 | - | TGTGCCAGCAGCTTATCCAGGACCTACGAGCAGTACTTC | CASSLSRTYEQYF
TRBJ1-1 | few | TRBV10-3 | - | TGTGCCATCAGTGAGGCAGGGGAAGACACTGAAGCTTTCTTT | CAISEAGEDTEAFF
TRBJ2-5 | - | TRBV5-1 | TRBD1 | TGCGCCAGCAGCCCCGGACAGGGGCGGGAGACCCAGTACTTC | CASSPGQGRETQYF
TRBJ2-1 | - | TRBV5-1 | TRBD1 | TGCGCCAGCAGCAGTACAGGGGAAACGAGGAATGAGCAGTTCTTC | CASSSTGETRNEQFF
TRBJ2-7 | few | TRBV18 | TRBD1 | TGTGCCAGCTCACCACCCTCCGGGACAGGGAAGGTTCAGCAGTACTTC | CASSPPSGTGKVQQYF
TRBJ2-1 | - | TRBV5-1 | - | TGCGCCAGCAGCGAACAGGGTTGGGAGTTCTTC | CASSEQGWEFF
TRBJ1-2 | - | TRBV28 | - | TGTGCCAGCAGTATAAGCTACGGGACACAGCACTATGGCTACACCTTC | CASSISYGTQHYGYTF
TRBJ1-2 | few | TRBV11-2 | - | TGTGCCAGCAGCCAAAAACGGGGCTACACCTTC | CASSQKRGYTF
TRBJ2-3 | - | TRBV5-1 | TRBD1 | TGCGCCAGCAGCTTGGGACAGGGGCGAGATACGCAGTATTTT | CASSLGQGRDTQYF
TRBJ1-3 | few | TRBV29-1 | TRBD1 | TGCAGCGTGCTACGGGGGACAGGGGCTGGAAACACCATATATTTT | CSVLRGTGAGNTIYF
TRBJ2-1 | - | TRBV19 | - | TGTGCCAGTAGTTCCCAAGGGGGAGCGTCCTACAATGAGCAGTTCTTC | CASSSQGGASYNEQFF
TRBJ1-3 | few | TRBV30 | - | TGTGCCTGGAACGGGGTAACAGGAAACACCATATATTTT | CAWNGVTGNTIYF
TRBJ2-5 | - | TRBV11-2 | - | TGTGCCAGCAGCTTAGGTTACGGGGAGACCCAGTACTTC | CASSLGYGETQYF
TRBJ1-2 | - | TRBV27 | - | TGTGCCAGCAGTGCAAGGAGGGTAGACTATGGCTACACCTTC | CASSARRVDYGYTF
TRBJ2-7 | - | TRBV27 | - | TGTGCCAGCAGGTACAGGGGTGTAGCGGGGGAGCAGTACTTC | CASRYRGVAGEQYF
TRBJ1-5 | few | TRBV30 | - | TGTGCCTGGAGTGTAATGGGGAGTCAGCCCCAGCATTTT | CAWSVMGSQPQHF
TRBJ2-2 | - | TRBV20-1 | - | TGCCGGAGTGGGACCGGGGAGCTGTTTTTT | CRSGTGELFF
TRBJ1-2 | - | TRBV20-1 | - | TGCAGCCCCGGGGGGACAACATACTACACCTTC | CSPGGTTYYTF
TRBJ1-5 | - | TRBV28 | - | TGTGCCACCTTACCAGGGGTGGGTCAGCCCCAGCATTTT | CATLPGVGQPQHF
TRBJ1-1 | few | TRBV25-1 | - | TGTGCCAGCAGATGGGCGTTTGAAGCTTTCTTT | CASRWAFEAFF
TRBJ2-5 | few | TRBV4-3 | - | TGCGCCAGCAGCCAAGGTCAATACCAAGAGACCCAGTACTTC | CASSQGQYQETQYF
TRBJ2-1 | - | TRBV7-2 | - | TGTGCCAGCAGCTTACTCAGCGGTTCCTACAATGAGCAGTTCTTC | CASSLLSGSYNEQFF
TRBJ1-3 | few | TRBV5-1 | TRBD1 | TGCGCCAGCAGCTCGGGTCCGGGACAGGGAAACACCATATATTTT | CASSSGPGQGNTIYF
TRBJ2-3 | few | TRBV5-4 | - | TGTGCCAGCAGCTTCGCAGGGGTCACAGATACGCAGTATTTT | CASSFAGVTDTQYF
TRBJ2-7 | - | TRBV7-9 | TRBD2 | TGTGCCAGCAGCTCGACTAGCGGGTTCGACGAGCAGTACTTC | CASSSTSGFDEQYF
TRBJ1-6 | few | TRBV7-2 | - | TGTGCCAGCAGCCCAACCTACGGTTCACCCCTCCACTTT | CASSPTYGSPLHF
TRBJ1-3 | - | TRBV4-2 | - | TGTGCCAGCAGCCAATCGGAGCGAGTGGACACCATATATTTT | CASSQSERVDTIYF
TRBJ2-1 | few | TRBV7-2 | - | TGTGCCAGCAGCATCCTACACAATGAGCAGTTCTTC | CASSILHNEQFF
TRBJ2-1 | few | TRBV6-5 | TRBD2 | TGTGCCATCGCGCCTAGCGGGGACCCTTACAATGAGCAGTTCTTC | CAIAPSGDPYNEQFF
TRBJ2-6 | few | TRBV5-8 | - | TGTGCCAGCAGTAAAAGGACAGCCTCTGGGGCCAACGTCCTGACTTTC | CASSKRTASGANVLTF
TRBJ1-4 | - | TRBV4-3 | TRBD1 | TGCGCCAGCAGCCAGGACAGGGAGGAAAAACTGTTTTTT | CASSQDREEKLFF
TRBJ1-2 | few | TRBV28 | - | TGTGCCGGGGCATCTAGGCAGGCTGGCTACACCTTC | CAGASRQAGYTF
TRBJ2-4 | few | TRBV29-1 | TRBD1 | TGCAGCGTAGGACAGGGGGCGAACATTCAGTACTTC | CSVGQGANIQYF
TRBJ2-1 | few | TRBV9 | TRBD2 | TGTGCCAGCAGCGTAGTCGGGACTAGCGGGTTCAATGAGCAGTTCTTC | CASSVVGTSGFNEQFF